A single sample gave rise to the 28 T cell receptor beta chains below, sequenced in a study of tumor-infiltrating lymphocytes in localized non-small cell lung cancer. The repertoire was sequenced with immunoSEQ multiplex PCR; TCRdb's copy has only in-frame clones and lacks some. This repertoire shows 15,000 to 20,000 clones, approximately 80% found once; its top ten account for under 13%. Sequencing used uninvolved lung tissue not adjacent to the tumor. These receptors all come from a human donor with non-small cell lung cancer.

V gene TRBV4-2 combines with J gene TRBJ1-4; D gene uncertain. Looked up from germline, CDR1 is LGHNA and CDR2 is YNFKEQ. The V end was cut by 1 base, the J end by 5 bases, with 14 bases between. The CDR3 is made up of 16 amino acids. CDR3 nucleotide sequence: TGTGCCAGCAGCCAAGCTGTCGGATCGATAAATGAAAAACTGTTTTTT. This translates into CASSQAVGSINEKLFF.

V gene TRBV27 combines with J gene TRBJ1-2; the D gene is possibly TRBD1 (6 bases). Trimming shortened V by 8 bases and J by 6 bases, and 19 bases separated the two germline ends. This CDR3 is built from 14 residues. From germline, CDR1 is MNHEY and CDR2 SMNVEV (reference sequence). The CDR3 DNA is TGTGCCAGCGGTCAGGGGACTCGGGTTGATGGCTACACCTTC. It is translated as CASGQGTRVDGYTF.

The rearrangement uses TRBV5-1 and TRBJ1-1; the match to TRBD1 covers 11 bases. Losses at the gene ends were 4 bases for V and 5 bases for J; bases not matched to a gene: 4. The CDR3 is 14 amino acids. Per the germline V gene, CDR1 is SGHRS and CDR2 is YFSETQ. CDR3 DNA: TGCGCCAGCAGCCCGGGACAGGGGGGAACTGAAGCTTTCTTT. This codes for CASSPGQGGTEAFF.

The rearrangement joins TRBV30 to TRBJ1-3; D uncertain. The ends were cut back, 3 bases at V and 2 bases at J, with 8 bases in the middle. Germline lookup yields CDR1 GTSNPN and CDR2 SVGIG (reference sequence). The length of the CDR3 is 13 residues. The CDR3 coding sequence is TGTGCCTGGAGCCGAGGAACTGGAAACACCATATATTTT. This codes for CAWSRGTGNTIYF.

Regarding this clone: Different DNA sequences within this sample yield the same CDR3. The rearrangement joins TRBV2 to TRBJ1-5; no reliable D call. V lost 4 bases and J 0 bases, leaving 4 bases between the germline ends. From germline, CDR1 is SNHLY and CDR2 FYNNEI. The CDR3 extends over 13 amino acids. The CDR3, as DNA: TGTGCCAGCAGTGGAAATAGCAATCAGCCCCAGCATTTT. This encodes CASSGNSNQPQHF.

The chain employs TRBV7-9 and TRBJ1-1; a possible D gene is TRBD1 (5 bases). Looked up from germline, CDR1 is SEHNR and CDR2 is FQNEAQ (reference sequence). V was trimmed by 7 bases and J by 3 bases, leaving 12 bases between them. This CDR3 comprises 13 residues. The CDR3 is CASTLGDDTEAFF. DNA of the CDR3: TGTGCCAGCACATTGGGGGACGACACTGAAGCTTTCTTT.

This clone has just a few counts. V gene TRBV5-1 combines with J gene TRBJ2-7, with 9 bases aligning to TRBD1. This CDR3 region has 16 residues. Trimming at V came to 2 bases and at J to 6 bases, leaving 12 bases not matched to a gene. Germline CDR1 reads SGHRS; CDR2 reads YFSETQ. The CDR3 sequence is CASSLPQQGAIGEQYF. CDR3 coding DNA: TGCGCCAGCAGCTTACCACAACAGGGGGCTATCGGCGAGCAGTACTTC.

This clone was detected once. The CDR3 region is CSVGTGNNEQFF. The CDR3 nucleotides read TGCAGCGTTGGGACAGGCAACAATGAGCAGTTCTTC. This sequence joins TRBV29-1 and TRBJ2-1; 7 bases are a match to TRBD1. CDR1 SQVTM and CDR2 ANQGSEA come from the germline V gene. The CDR3 consists of 12 residues. The V and J ends lost 4 bases and 5 bases, in that order; junction bases with no gene match: 2.

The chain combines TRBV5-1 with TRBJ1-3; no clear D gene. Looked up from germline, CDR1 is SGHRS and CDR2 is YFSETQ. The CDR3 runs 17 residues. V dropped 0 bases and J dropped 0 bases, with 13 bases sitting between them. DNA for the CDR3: TGCGCCAGCAGCTTGGTTGGGTCCTGGTACTCTGGAAACACCATATATTTT. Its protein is CASSLVGSWYSGNTIYF. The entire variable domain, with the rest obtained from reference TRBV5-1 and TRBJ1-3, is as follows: KAGVTQTPRYLIKTRGQQVTLSCSPISGHRSVSWYQQTPGQGLQFLFEYFSETQRNKGNFPGRFSGRQFSNSRSEMNVSTLELGDSALYLCASSLVGSWYSGNTIYFGEGSWLTVV.

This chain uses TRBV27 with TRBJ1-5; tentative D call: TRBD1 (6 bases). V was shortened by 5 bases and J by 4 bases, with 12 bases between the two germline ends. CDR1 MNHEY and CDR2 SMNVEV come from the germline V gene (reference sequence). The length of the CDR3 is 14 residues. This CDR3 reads CASSKNRENQPQHF. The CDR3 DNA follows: TGTGCCAGCAGTAAGAACAGGGAGAATCAGCCCCAGCATTTT.

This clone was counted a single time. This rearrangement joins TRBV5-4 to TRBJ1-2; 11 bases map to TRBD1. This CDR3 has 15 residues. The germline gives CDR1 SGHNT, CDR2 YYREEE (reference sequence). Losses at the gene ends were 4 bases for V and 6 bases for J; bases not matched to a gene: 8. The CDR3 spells CASSIPGQGVHGYTF. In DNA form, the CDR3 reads TGTGCCAGCAGCATTCCGGGACAGGGGGTACATGGCTACACCTTC.

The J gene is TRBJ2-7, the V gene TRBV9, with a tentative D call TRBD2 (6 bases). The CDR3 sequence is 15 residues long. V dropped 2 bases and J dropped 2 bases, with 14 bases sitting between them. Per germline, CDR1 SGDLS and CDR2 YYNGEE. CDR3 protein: CASSVSAGRTYEQYF. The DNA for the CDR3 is TGTGCCAGCAGCGTTTCGGCGGGAAGGACCTACGAGCAGTACTTC.

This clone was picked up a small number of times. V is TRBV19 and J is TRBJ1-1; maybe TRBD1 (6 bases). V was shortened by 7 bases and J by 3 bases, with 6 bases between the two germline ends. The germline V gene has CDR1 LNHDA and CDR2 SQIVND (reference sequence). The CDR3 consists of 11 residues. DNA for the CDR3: TGTGCCAGTAAGGGGGACACTGAAGCTTTCTTT. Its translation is CASKGDTEAFF. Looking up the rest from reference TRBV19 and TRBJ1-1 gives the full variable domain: DGGITQSPKYLFRKEGQNVTLSCEQNLNHDAMYWYRQDPGQGLRLIYYSQIVNDFQKGDIAEGYSVSREKKESFPLTVTSAQKNPTAFYLCASKGDTEAFFGQGTRLTVV.

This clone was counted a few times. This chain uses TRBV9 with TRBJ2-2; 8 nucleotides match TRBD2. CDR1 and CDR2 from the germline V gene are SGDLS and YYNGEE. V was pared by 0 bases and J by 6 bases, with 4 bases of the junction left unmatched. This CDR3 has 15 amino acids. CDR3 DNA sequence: TGTGCCAGCAGCGTAGACGGGAGGGTGGCCGGGGAGCTGTTTTTT. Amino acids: CASSVDGRVAGELFF.

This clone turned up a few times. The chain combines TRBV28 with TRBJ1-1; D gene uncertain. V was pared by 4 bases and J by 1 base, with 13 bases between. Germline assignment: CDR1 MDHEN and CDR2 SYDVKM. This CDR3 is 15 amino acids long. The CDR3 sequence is CASSSSLHRNTEAFF. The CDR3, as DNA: TGTGCCAGCAGTTCCTCCTTACATCGGAACACTGAAGCTTTCTTT. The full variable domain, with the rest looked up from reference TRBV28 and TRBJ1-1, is DVKVTQSSRYLVKRTGEKVFLECVQDMDHENMFWYRQDPGLGLRLIYFSYDVKMKEKGDIPEGYSVSREKKERFSLILESASTNQTSMYLCASSSSLHRNTEAFFGQGTRLTVV.

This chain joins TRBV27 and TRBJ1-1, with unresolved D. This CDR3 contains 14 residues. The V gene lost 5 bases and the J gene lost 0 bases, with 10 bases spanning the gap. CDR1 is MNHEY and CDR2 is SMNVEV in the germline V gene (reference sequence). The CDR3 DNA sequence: TGTGCCAGCAGTCCTGAGTACCTGAACACTGAAGCTTTCTTT. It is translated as CASSPEYLNTEAFF.

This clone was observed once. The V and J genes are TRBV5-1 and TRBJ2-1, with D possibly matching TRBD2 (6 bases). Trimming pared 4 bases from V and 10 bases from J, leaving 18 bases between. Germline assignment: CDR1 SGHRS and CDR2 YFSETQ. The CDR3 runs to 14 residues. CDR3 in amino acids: CASSLGFVAEEQFF. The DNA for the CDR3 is TGCGCCAGCAGCCTTGGCTTCGTAGCGGAGGAGCAGTTCTTC.

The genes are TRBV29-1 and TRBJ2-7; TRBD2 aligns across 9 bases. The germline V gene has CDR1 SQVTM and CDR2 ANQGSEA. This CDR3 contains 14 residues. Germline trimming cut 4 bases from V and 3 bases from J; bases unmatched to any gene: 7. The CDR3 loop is CSVVVLAGFYEQYF. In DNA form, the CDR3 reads TGCAGCGTTGTTGTCCTAGCGGGATTCTACGAGCAGTACTTC.

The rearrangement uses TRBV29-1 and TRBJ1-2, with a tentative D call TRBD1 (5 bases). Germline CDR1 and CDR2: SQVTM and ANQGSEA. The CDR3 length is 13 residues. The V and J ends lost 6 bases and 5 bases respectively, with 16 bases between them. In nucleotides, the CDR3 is TGCAGCGTGGAAATGGGGCAGACTTATGGCTACACCTTC. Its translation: CSVEMGQTYGYTF.

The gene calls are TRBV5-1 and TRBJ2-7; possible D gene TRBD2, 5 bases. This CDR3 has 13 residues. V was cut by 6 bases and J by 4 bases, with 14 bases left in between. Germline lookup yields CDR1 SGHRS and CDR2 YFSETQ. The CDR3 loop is CASMAGSGYEQYF. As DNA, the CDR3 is TGCGCCAGCATGGCAGGTTCGGGGTACGAGCAGTACTTC.

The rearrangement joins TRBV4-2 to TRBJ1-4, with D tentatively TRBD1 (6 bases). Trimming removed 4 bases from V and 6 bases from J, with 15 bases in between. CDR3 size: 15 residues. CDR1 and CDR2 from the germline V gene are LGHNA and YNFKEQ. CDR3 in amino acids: CASSPSGAGDEKLFF. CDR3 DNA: TGTGCCAGCAGCCCGTCAGGGGCTGGGGATGAAAAACTGTTTTTT.

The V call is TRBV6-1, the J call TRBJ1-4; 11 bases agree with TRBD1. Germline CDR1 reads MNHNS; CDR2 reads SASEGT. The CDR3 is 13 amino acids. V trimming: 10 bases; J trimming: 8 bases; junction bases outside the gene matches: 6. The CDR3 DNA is TGTGCCACTGGGGGACAGGGGGGCGAAAAACTGTTTTTT. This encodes CATGGQGGEKLFF.

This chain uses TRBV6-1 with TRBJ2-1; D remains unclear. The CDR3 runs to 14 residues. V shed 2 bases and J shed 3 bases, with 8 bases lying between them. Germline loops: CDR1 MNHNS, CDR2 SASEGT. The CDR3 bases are TGTGCCAGCAGTGAATTGACTGACTACAATGAGCAGTTCTTC. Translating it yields CASSELTDYNEQFF.

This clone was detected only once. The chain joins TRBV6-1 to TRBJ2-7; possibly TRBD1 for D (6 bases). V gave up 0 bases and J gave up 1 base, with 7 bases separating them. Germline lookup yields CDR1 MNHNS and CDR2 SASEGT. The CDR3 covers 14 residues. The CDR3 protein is CASSEAQGSYEQYF. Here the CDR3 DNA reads TGTGCCAGCAGTGAAGCACAGGGATCCTACGAGCAGTACTTC.

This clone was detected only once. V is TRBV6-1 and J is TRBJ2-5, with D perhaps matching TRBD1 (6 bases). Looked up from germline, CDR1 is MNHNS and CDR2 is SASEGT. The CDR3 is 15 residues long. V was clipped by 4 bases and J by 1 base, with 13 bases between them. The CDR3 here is CASSVMRQVQETQYF. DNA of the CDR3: TGTGCCAGCAGTGTGATGAGACAGGTCCAAGAGACCCAGTACTTC.

CDR3 residues: CASSILAASYNEQFF. In nucleotides, the CDR3 is TGTGCCAGCAGCATACTAGCGGCCTCCTACAATGAGCAGTTCTTC. V gene TRBV11-2 combines with J gene TRBJ2-1; 8 bases are shared with TRBD2. V was pared by 5 bases and J by 0 bases, with 3 bases of the junction left unmatched. The CDR3 covers 15 residues. Germline-derived CDR1 and CDR2 are SGHAT and FQNNGV.

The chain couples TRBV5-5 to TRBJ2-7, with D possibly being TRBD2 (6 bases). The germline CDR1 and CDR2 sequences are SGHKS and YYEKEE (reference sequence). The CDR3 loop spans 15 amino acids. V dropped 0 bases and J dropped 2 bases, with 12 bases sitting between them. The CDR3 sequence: CASSLGGRSTYEQYF. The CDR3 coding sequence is TGTGCCAGCAGCTTGGGTGGGAGGAGTACCTACGAGCAGTACTTC.

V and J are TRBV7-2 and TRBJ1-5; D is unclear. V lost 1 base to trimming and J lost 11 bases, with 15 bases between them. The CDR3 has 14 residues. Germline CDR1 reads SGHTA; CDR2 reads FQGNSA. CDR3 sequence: CASSLEPAAGTQHF. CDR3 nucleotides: TGTGCCAGCAGCTTAGAGCCCGCCGCCGGGACCCAGCATTTT.